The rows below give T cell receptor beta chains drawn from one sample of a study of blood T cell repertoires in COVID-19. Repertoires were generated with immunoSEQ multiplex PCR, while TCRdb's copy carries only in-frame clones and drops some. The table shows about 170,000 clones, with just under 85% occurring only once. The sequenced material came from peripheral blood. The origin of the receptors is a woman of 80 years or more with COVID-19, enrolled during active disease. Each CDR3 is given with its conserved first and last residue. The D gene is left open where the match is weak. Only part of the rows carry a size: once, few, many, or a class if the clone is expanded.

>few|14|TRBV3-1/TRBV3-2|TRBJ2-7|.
CASSQAAGPYEQYF
TGTGCCAGCAGCCAAGCGGCAGGCCCCTACGAGCAGTACTTC
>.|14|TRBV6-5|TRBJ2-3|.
CASSYAGGPDTQYF
TGTGCCAGCAGTTACGCCGGGGGACCAGATACGCAGTATTTT
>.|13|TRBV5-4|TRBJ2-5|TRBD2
CASSRAGQETQYF
TGTGCCAGCAGCCGAGCGGGGCAAGAGACCCAGTACTTC
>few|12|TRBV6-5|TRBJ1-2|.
CASTPLGGGYTF
TGTGCCAGCACCCCGTTGGGGGGTGGCTACACCTTC
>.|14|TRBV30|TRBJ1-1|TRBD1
CAWKWGQGWGEAFF
TGTGCCTGGAAATGGGGACAGGGGTGGGGTGAAGCTTTCTTT
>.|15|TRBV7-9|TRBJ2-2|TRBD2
CASSLGSGLTGELFF
TGTGCCAGCAGCTTGGGTAGCGGGCTCACCGGGGAGCTGTTTTTT
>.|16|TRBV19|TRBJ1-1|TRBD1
CASPPGRGQGNTEAFF
TGTGCCAGCCCCCCAGGTCGGGGACAGGGGAACACTGAAGCTTTCTTT
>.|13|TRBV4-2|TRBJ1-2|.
CASRLGQSYGYTF
TGTGCCAGCAGGCTTGGACAGTCCTATGGCTACACCTTC
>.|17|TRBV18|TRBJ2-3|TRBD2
CASSPLGASGGADTQYF
TGTGCCAGCTCACCTCTCGGGGCTAGCGGGGGCGCAGATACGCAGTATTTT
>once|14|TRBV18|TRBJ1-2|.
CASSPRGLSNGYTF
TGTGCCAGCTCACCACGGGGCCTGTCCAATGGCTACACCTTC